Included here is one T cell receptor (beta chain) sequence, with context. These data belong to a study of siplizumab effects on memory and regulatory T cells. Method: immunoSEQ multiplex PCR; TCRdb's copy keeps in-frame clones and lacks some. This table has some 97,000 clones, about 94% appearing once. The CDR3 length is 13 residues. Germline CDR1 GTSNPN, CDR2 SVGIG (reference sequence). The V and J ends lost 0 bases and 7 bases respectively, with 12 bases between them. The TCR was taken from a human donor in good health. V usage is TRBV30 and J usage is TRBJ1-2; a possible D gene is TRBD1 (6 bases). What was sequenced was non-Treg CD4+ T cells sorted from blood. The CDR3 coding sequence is TGTGCCTGGAGTGTATCGGGGGGCGTTGGCTACACCTTC. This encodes CAWSVSGGVGYTF.